Here is one T cell receptor (beta chain) with its context. Trimming left V 1 base short and J 5 bases short, with 17 bases between. CDR1 is SEHNR, CDR2 FQNEAQ, per germline (reference sequence). The CDR3 has 16 amino acids. The entry originates in a study of T-cell memory formation after mild COVID-19. TCRdb reanalysed the 5' RACE reads using MiXCR and keeps one entry per CDR3 protein. There are 250,000 to 350,000 distinct CDR3 sequences in the sample; roughly a fifth occur only once, and more than 20% lies in the top ten. The origin of this receptor is a young man who had mild COVID-19 (a few samples of this study predate the infection). Cell type and time point are not known. The material sequenced was PBMCs or a T cell subset sorted from them (not recorded which). The rearrangement links TRBV7-9 to TRBJ2-5, with a possible D match to TRBD1 (6 bases). The CDR3 region has the DNA TGTGCCAGCAGCTTAGAGCTAGGGGGACCGTTGGAGACCCAGTACTTC. Its translation: CASSLELGGPLETQYF.